Below, 12 T cell receptor beta chains from the same sample are listed, as sequenced in a study of early T cells in non-severe SARS-CoV-2 infection. TCRdb passed the 5' RACE reads through MiXCR, listing each CDR3 protein once. There are 20,000 to 30,000 distinct CDR3 sequences in the sample; almost 4.5% occur only once, and around 6% lies in the top ten. The specimen sequenced was whole blood. All receptors derive from an adult who was a healthcare worker with PCR-confirmed SARS-CoV-2 infection or an uninfected control (not recorded which).

The sample holds many counts of this clonotype. J is TRBJ2-1 and V is TRBV7-2; tentatively, D is TRBD1 or TRBD2 (5 bases each). The germline V and J ends were trimmed by 4 bases and 9 bases, with 10 bases remaining between them. Germline CDR1 and CDR2: SGHTA and FQGNSA. The CDR3 extends over 12 amino acids. CDR3 coding DNA: TGTGCCAGCAGCTCACTGGGGGTTGAGCAGTTCTTC. It yields the protein CASSSLGVEQFF. Full variable domain (remainder filled in from reference TRBV7-2 and TRBJ2-1): GAGVSQSPSNKVTEKGKDVELRCDPISGHTALYWYRQSLGQGLEFLIYFQGNSAPDKSGLPSDRFSAERTGGSVSTLTIQRTQQEDSAVYLCASSSLGVEQFFGPGTRLTVL.

The V gene is TRBV20-1, the J gene TRBJ1-5; 7 nucleotides align to TRBD1. The CDR3 is 13 amino acids. Germline V gene sequence: CDR1 DFQATT, CDR2 SNEGSKA (reference sequence). Trimming took 6 bases from V and 2 from J; bases not matched to a gene: 4. CDR3 protein: CSANGQGNQPQHF. In DNA, the CDR3 is TGCAGTGCGAACGGACAGGGCAATCAGCCCCAGCATTTT.

This clonotype was picked up many times. DNA of the CDR3: TGTGCCAGTAGTTCTGACAGGGTCAATGAGCAGTTCTTC. This encodes CASSSDRVNEQFF. The chain joins TRBV19 to TRBJ2-1; 7 bases match TRBD1. J lost 6 bases, V lost 5 bases, and 4 bases had no gene match. CDR1 is LNHDA and CDR2 is SQIVND in the germline V gene (reference sequence). The CDR3 has 13 amino acids. Using reference TRBV19 and TRBJ2-1 for the parts outside the CDR3, the full variable domain is DGGITQSPKYLFRKEGQNVTLSCEQNLNHDAMYWYRQDPGQGLRLIYYSQIVNDFQKGDIAEGYSVSREKKESFPLTVTSAQKNPTAFYLCASSSDRVNEQFFGPGTRLTVL.

This clonotype was observed many times. J is TRBJ1-5 and V is TRBV10-3; D remains unclear. The CDR3 sequence is 16 residues long. Trimming pared 2 bases from V and 2 bases from J, leaving 13 bases between. The germline CDR1 and CDR2 sequences are ENHRY and SYGVKD. The CDR3 protein is CAISEGRETRNQPQHF. The CDR3 DNA follows: TGTGCCATCAGTGAGGGTCGGGAGACACGCAATCAGCCCCAGCATTTT.

This clonotype was counted ten times or more. The chain links TRBV11-2 to TRBJ2-6; D gene unclear. Germline V gives CDR1 SGHAT, CDR2 FQNNGV. The length of the CDR3 is 16 residues. The V end lost 0 bases, the J end lost 2 bases, and 8 bases lay between the germline ends. The CDR3 nucleotides are TGTGCCAGCAGCTTAGATTTGGACGCTGGGGCCAACGTCCTGACTTTC. It specifies CASSLDLDAGANVLTF.

This clonotype has only a few counts. The chain is built from TRBV27 and TRBJ2-7; D tentatively reads TRBD1 or TRBD2 (5 bases each). The CDR3 is 14 residues long. Trimming pared 0 bases from V and 2 bases from J, leaving 8 bases between. CDR1 is MNHEY and CDR2 is SMNVEV in the germline V gene (reference sequence). The CDR3 loop is CASSLSGPTYEQYF. The CDR3 bases are TGTGCCAGCAGTTTATCGGGACCGACCTACGAGCAGTACTTC.

This clonotype showed up many times. The rearrangement joins TRBV6-6 to TRBJ2-1; TRBD2 aligns across 9 bases. This CDR3 comprises 14 residues. V lost 4 bases and J lost 10; bases outside the gene matches: 8. Germline values: CDR1 MNHNY, CDR2 SVGAGI (reference sequence). CDR3 bases: TGTGCCAGCAGTTCCCAAGCGGGGGGCCGGGAGCAGTTCTTC. This translates into CASSSQAGGREQFF.

This clonotype was detected ten times or more. This chain joins TRBV5-1 and TRBJ2-3; TRBD2 agrees at 10 bases. The CDR3 runs to 16 residues. CDR1 and CDR2 from the germline V gene are SGHRS and YFSETQ. Trimming took 3 bases from V and 2 from J; bases not matched to a gene: 6. CDR3 nucleotide sequence: TGCGCCAGCAGCTGGGGGACTAGCGCCATCACAGATACGCAGTATTTT. Its translation is CASSWGTSAITDTQYF. Full variable domain (missing parts from reference TRBV5-1 and TRBJ2-3): KAGVTQTPRYLIKTRGQQVTLSCSPISGHRSVSWYQQTPGQGLQFLFEYFSETQRNKGNFPGRFSGRQFSNSRSEMNVSTLELGDSALYLCASSWGTSAITDTQYFGPGTRLTVL.

This clonotype was detected ten times or more. The chain couples TRBV30 to TRBJ2-7, with 9 nucleotides matching TRBD1. The CDR3 extends over 14 amino acids. The germline V gene encodes CDR1 GTSNPN and CDR2 SVGIG (reference sequence). J lost 7 bases, V lost 1 base, and 8 bases had no gene match. For the CDR3, the DNA is TGTGCCTGGAGTGAAGGACAGGGGTTTCTTGAGCAGTACTTC. Translating it yields CAWSEGQGFLEQYF.

This clonotype was detected ten times or more. The rearrangement uses TRBV4-2 and TRBJ2-4; no firm D call. The CDR3 extends over 14 amino acids. Trimming left V 0 bases short and J 3 bases short, with 6 bases between. Germline loops: CDR1 LGHNA, CDR2 YNFKEQ. The CDR3 DNA reads TGTGCCAGCAGCCAAGATACCGGCAAAAACATTCAGTACTTC. Residues: CASSQDTGKNIQYF.

This clonotype was seen many times. The chain joins TRBV5-4 to TRBJ1-1; D is perhaps TRBD1 (5 bases). Deletions cut 4 bases from V and 4 bases from J, with 11 bases between. The CDR3 length is 13 residues. Germline V gives CDR1 SGHNT, CDR2 YYREEE (reference sequence). CDR3 protein: CASSREGSTEAFF. In nucleotides, the CDR3 is TGTGCCAGCAGCCGGGAGGGGTCCACTGAAGCTTTCTTT.

This clonotype came up many times. V gene TRBV7-6 combines with J gene TRBJ2-1; D is unresolved. This CDR3 has 17 amino acids. Germline V CDR1 and CDR2: SGHVS, FNYEAQ. Trimming took 1 base from V and 0 from J, leaving 13 bases between them. This chain's CDR3 is CASSLGSAESSYNEQFF. As DNA, the CDR3 is TGTGCCAGCAGCTTAGGATCGGCCGAGAGCTCCTACAATGAGCAGTTCTTC.